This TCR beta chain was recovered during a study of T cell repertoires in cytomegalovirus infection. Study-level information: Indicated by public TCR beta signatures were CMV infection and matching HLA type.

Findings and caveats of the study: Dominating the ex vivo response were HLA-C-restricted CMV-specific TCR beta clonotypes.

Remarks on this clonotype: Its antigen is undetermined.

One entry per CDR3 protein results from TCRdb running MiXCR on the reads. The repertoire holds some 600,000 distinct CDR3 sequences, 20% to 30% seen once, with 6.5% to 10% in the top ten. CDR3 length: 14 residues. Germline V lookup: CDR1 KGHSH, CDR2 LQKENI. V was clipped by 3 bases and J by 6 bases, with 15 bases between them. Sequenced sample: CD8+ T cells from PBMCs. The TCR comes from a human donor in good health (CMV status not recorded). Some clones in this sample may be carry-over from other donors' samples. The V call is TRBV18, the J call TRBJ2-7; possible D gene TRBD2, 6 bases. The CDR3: CASSPSRAGGEQYV. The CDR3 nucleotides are TGTGCCAGCTCACCCTCCAGGGCCGGGGGCGAGCAGTACGTC.